This T cell receptor (beta chain) is drawn from a study of response to subunit inactivated influenza vaccine. The study's findings and limits: Few additional T cells are recruited per seasonal influenza vaccination, authors suggested.

TCRdb passed the RT-PCR reads through MiXCR, listing each CDR3 protein once. The sample shows 650,000 to 800,000 distinct CDR3 sequences, approximately 18% of them seen only once. To note about this clonotype: Its matching antigen is unknown.

This CDR3 region has 16 residues. Per germline, CDR1 LGHNA and CDR2 YSLEER. V lost 4 bases and J lost 1, with 16 bases in between. The V and J genes are TRBV4-3 and TRBJ1-1; weak D call: TRBD1 (5 bases). Sequencing was performed on PBMCs from blood, taken 4 to 6 days after vaccination. The sequence was obtained from a man aged 50-59 years who received an inactivated influenza vaccine. CDR3 DNA: TGCGCCAGCAGCCCCCGGCTGGGGGGTCCGAACACTGAAGCTTTCTTT. Encoded protein: CASSPRLGGPNTEAFF.